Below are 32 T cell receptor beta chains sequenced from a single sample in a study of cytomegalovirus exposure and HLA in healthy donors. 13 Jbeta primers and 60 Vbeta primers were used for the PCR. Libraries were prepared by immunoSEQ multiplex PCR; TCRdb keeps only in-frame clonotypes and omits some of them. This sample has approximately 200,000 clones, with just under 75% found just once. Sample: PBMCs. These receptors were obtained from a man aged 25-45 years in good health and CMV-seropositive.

This CDR3 is CAIARGGDNYGYTF. CDR3 DNA sequence: TGTGCCATCGCCCGAGGGGGTGATAACTATGGCTACACCTTC. The chain recombines TRBV10-3 with TRBJ1-2, with a weak D call TRBD1 (6 bases). V was clipped by 8 bases and J by 1 base, with 14 bases between them. This CDR3 has 14 amino acids. Germline loops: CDR1 ENHRY, CDR2 SYGVKD.

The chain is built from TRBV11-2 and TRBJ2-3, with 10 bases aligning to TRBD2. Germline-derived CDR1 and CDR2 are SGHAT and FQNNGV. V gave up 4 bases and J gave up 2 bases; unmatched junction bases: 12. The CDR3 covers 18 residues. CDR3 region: CASSSFPLLAGDTDTQYF. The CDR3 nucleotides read TGTGCCAGCAGCTCCTTCCCTCTCCTAGCGGGGGACACAGATACGCAGTATTTT.

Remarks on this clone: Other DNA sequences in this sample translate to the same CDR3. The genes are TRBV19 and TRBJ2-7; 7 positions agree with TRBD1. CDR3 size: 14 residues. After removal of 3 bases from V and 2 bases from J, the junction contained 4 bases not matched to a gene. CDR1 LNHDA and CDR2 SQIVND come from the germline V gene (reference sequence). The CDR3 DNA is TGTGCCAGTAGTATTGGGGACAGAGCCTACGAGCAGTACTTC. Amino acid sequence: CASSIGDRAYEQYF.

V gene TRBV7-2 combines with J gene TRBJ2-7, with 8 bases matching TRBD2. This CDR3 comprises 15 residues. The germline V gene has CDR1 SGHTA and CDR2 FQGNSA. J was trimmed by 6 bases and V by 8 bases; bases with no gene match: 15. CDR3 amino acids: CASLPAGDQPTEQYF. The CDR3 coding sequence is TGTGCCAGCCTGCCAGCGGGGGATCAGCCCACCGAGCAGTACTTC.

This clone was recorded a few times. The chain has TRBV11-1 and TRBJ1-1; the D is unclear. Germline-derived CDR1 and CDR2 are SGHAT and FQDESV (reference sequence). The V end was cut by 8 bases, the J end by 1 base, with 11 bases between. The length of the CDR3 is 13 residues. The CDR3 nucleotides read TGTGCCAGCGGGAGGCGGGGGAACACTGAAGCTTTCTTT. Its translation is CASGRRGNTEAFF.

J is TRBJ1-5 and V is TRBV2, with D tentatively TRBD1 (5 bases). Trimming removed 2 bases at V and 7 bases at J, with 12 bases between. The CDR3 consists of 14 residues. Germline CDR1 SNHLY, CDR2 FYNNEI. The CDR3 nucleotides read TGTGCCAGCAGTGAACTACAGGAAGTGCAGCCCCAGCATTTT. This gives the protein CASSELQEVQPQHF.

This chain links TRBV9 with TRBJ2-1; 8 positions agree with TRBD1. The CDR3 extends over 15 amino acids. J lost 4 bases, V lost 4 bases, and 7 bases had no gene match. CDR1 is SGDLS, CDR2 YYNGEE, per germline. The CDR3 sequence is CASSPRQGLYNEQFF. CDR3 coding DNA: TGTGCCAGCAGCCCCCGACAGGGGCTTTACAATGAGCAGTTCTTC.

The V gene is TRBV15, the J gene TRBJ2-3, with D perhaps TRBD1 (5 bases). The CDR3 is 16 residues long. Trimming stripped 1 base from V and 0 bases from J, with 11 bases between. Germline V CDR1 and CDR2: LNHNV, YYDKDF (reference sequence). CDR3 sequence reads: CATSRGGSTSTDTQYF. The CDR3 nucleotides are TGTGCCACCAGCAGAGGGGGCTCGACGAGCACAGATACGCAGTATTTT.

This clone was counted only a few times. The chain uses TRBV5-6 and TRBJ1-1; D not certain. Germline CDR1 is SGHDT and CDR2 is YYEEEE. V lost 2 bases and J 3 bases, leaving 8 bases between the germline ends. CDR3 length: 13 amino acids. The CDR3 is CASSFREYTEAFF. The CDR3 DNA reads TGTGCCAGCAGCTTCCGAGAGTACACTGAAGCTTTCTTT.

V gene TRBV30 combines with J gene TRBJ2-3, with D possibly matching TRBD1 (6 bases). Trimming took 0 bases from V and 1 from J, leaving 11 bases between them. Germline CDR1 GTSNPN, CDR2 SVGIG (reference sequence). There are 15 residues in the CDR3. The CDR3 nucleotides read TGTGCCTGGAGTGTACGGGGACAAGGCACAGATACGCAGTATTTT. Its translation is CAWSVRGQGTDTQYF.

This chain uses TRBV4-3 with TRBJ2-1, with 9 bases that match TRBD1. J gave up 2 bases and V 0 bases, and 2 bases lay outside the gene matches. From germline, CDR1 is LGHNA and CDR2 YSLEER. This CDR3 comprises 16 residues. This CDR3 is CASSQETGGAYNEQFF. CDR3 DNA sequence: TGCGCCAGCAGCCAAGAAACAGGGGGCGCCTACAATGAGCAGTTCTTC.

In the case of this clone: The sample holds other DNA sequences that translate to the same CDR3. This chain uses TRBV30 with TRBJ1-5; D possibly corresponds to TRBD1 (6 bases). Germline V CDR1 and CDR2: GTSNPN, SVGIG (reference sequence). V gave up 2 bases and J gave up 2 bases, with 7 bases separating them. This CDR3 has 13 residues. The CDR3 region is CAWSRQGNQPQHF. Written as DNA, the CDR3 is TGTGCCTGGAGTAGACAGGGCAATCAGCCCCAGCATTTT. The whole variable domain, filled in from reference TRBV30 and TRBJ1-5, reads SQTIHQWPATLVQPVGSPLSLECTVEGTSNPNLYWYRQAAGRGLQLLFYSVGIGQISSEVPQNLSASRPQDRQFILSSKKLLLSDSGFYLCAWSRQGNQPQHFGDGTRLSIL.

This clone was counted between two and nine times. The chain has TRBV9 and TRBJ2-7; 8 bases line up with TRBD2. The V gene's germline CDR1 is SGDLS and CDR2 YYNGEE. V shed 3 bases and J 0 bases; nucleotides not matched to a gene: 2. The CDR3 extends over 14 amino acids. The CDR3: CASSEGTSSYEQYF. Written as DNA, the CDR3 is TGTGCCAGCAGCGAGGGGACTAGCTCCTACGAGCAGTACTTC.

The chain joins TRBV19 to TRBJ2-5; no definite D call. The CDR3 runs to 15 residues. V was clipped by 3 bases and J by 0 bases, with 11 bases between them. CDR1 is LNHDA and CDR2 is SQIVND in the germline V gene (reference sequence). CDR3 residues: CASSIRRLDQETQYF. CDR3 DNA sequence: TGTGCCAGTAGTATCCGTCGGCTAGACCAAGAGACCCAGTACTTC.

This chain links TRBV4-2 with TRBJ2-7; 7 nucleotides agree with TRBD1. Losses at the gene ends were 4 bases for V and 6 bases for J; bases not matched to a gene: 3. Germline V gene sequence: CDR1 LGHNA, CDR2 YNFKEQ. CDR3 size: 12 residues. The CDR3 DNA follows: TGTGCCAGCAGCCTTTACAGGGGCGAGCAGTACTTC. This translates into CASSLYRGEQYF.

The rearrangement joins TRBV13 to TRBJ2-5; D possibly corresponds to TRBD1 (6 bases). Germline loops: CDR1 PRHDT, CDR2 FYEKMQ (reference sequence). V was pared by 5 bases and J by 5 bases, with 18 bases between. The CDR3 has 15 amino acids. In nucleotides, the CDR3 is TGTGCCAGCAGCGAACCCGGGACACGAAGGGAGACCCAGTACTTC. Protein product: CASSEPGTRRETQYF.

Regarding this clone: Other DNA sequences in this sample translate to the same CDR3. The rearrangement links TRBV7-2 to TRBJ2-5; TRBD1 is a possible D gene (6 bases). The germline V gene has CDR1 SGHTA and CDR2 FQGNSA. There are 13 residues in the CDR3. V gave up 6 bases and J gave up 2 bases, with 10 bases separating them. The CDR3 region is CASSFQGQETQYF. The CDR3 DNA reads TGTGCCAGCAGTTTTCAGGGGCAAGAGACCCAGTACTTC. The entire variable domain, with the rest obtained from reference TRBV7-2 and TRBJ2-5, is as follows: GAGVSQSPSNKVTEKGKDVELRCDPISGHTALYWYRQSLGQGLEFLIYFQGNSAPDKSGLPSDRFSAERTGGSVSTLTIQRTQQEDSAVYLCASSFQGQETQYFGPGTRLLVL.

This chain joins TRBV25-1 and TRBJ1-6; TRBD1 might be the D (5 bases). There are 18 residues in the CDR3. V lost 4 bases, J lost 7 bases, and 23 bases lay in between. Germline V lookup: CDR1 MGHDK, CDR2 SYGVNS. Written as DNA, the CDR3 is TGTGCCAGCAGTGGGCGGGACTCCTTTTCCCTTGGAAATTCACCCCTCCACTTT. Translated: CASSGRDSFSLGNSPLHF.

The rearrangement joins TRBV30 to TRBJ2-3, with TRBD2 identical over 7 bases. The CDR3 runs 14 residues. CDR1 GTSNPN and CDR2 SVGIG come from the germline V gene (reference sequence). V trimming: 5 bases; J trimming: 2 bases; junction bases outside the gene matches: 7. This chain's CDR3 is CAWGDYLNTDTQYF. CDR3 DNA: TGTGCCTGGGGGGACTACCTGAACACAGATACGCAGTATTTT.

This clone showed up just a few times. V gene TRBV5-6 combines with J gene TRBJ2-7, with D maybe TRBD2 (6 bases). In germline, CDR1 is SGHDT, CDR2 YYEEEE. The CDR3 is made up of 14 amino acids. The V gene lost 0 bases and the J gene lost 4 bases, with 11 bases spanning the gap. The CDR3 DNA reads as TGTGCCAGCAGCTTGGGGGGAGGAGGGTACGAGCAGTACTTC. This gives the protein CASSLGGGGYEQYF.

CDR3 bases: TGTGCCAGCAGTTTTGGGGGCACAGGCGTCGCCGAGCAGTACTTC. Translation: CASSFGGTGVAEQYF. V gene TRBV28 combines with J gene TRBJ2-7; D may be TRBD1 (6 bases). The V end lost 3 bases, the J end lost 6 bases, and 18 bases lay between the germline ends. CDR1 and CDR2 from the germline V gene are MDHEN and SYDVKM. This CDR3 region has 15 residues. The whole variable domain, filled in from reference TRBV28 and TRBJ2-7, reads DVKVTQSSRYLVKRTGEKVFLECVQDMDHENMFWYRQDPGLGLRLIYFSYDVKMKEKGDIPEGYSVSREKKERFSLILESASTNQTSMYLCASSFGGTGVAEQYFGPGTRLTVT.

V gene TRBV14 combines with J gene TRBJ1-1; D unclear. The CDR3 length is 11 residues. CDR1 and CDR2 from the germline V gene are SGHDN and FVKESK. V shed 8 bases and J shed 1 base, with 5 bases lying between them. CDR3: CASGRNTEAFF. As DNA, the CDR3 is TGTGCCAGCGGGAGGAACACTGAAGCTTTCTTT.

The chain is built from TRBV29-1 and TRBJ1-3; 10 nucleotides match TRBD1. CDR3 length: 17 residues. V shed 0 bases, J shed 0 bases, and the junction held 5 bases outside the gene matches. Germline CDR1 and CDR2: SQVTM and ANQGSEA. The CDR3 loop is CSVEDRGQGFSGNTIYF. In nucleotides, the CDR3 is TGCAGCGTTGAAGATAGGGGACAGGGGTTCTCTGGAAACACCATATATTTT.

The CDR3: CAWMEGEGEQYF. DNA for the CDR3: TGTGCCTGGATGGAGGGGGAGGGCGAGCAGTACTTC. J is TRBJ2-7 and V is TRBV30; TRBD2 is a possible D gene (7 bases). The CDR3 runs to 12 residues. Per germline, CDR1 GTSNPN and CDR2 SVGIG (reference sequence). V lost 4 bases and J lost 6, with 13 bases in between.

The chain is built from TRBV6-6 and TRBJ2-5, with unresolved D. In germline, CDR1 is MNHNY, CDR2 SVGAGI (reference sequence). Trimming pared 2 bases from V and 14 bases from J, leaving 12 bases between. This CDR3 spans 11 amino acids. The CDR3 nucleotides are TGTGCCAGCAGTTACGCCCGCCAACAATACTTC. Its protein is CASSYARQQYF.

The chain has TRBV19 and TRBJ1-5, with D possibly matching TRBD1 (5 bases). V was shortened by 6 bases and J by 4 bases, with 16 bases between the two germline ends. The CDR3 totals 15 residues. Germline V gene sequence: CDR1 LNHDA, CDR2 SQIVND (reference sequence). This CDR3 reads CASRGLGGGNQPQHF. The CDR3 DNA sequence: TGTGCCAGTAGGGGCCTGGGGGGAGGGAATCAGCCCCAGCATTTT.

CDR3 coding DNA: TGTGCCTGGAGGAGCCCAGGGCTGAATGAAAAACTGTTTTTT. Translated: CAWRSPGLNEKLFF. This chain joins TRBV30 and TRBJ1-4; a weak D match, TRBD1 (5 bases). V lost 3 bases, J lost 5 bases, and 13 bases lay in between. Germline V gene sequence: CDR1 GTSNPN, CDR2 SVGIG (reference sequence). The CDR3 is 14 amino acids.

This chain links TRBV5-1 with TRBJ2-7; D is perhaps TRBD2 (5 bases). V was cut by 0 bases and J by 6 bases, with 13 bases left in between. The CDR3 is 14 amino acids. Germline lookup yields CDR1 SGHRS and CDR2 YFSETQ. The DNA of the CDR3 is TGCGCCAGCAGCTTGGGGGCAGGAGGAGGCGAGCAGTACTTC. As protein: CASSLGAGGGEQYF. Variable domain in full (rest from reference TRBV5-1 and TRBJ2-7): KAGVTQTPRYLIKTRGQQVTLSCSPISGHRSVSWYQQTPGQGLQFLFEYFSETQRNKGNFPGRFSGRQFSNSRSEMNVSTLELGDSALYLCASSLGAGGGEQYFGPGTRLTVT.

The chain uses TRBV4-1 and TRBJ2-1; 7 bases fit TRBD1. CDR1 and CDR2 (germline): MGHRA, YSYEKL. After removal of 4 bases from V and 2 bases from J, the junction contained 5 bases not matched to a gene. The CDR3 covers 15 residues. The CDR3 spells CASSPEGAAYNEQFF. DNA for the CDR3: TGCGCCAGCAGCCCCGAGGGGGCAGCCTACAATGAGCAGTTCTTC.

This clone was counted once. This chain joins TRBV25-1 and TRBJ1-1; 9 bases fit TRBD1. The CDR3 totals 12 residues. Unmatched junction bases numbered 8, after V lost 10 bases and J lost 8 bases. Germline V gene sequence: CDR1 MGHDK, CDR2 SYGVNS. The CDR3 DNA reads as TGTGCCATAAGGACAGGGGCCGGGGAAGCTTTCTTT. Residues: CAIRTGAGEAFF.

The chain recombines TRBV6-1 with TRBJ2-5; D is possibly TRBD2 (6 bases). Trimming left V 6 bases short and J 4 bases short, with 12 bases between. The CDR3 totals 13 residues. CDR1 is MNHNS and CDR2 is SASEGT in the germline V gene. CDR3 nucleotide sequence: TGTGCCAGCAGAAGGCAGGGAGGAGAGACCCAGTACTTC. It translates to CASRRQGGETQYF.

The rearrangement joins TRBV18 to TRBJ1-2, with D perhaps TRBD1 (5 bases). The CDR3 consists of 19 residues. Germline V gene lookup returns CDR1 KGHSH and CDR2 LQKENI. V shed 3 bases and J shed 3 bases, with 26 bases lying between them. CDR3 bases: TGTGCCAGCTCACCGTCTCAGGGTATATTTATTGGTTTGGACTATGGCTACACCTTC. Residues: CASSPSQGIFIGLDYGYTF.